This passage covers 21 T cell receptor beta chains from one sample sequenced in a study of T cell responses to AZD1222 COVID-19 vaccine. TCRdb's copy holds only in-frame clones and misses some; the assay was immunoSEQ multiplex PCR. The data show about 160,000 clones, 80% to 95% seen once. The material sequenced was peripheral blood, taken 28 days after the second AZD1222 dose. All receptors come from an adult who received the AZD1222 COVID-19 vaccine.

The chain uses TRBV6-5 and TRBJ1-1; TRBD1 aligns across 7 bases. V shed 7 bases and J 3 bases; nucleotides not matched to a gene: 5. CDR1 is MNHEY and CDR2 is SVGAGI in the germline V gene. This CDR3 has 13 amino acids. The CDR3 DNA reads as TGTGCCAGCATAGGGACAGTCTACACTGAAGCTTTCTTT. Translating gives CASIGTVYTEAFF.

The gene calls are TRBV6-5 and TRBJ1-2; D uncertain. Germline V gives CDR1 MNHEY, CDR2 SVGAGI. The CDR3 runs 15 residues. Trimming pared 4 bases from V and 3 bases from J, leaving 15 bases between. CDR3 region: CASSLTPKGYYGYTF. The CDR3 DNA sequence: TGTGCCAGCAGTTTGACACCAAAGGGATACTATGGCTACACCTTC.

The genes are TRBV19 and TRBJ1-1, with unresolved D. There are 14 residues in the CDR3. Germline-derived CDR1 and CDR2 are LNHDA and SQIVND (reference sequence). V lost 6 bases to trimming and J lost 4 bases, with 15 bases between them. CDR3: CASRGYLQVTEAFF. The CDR3, as DNA: TGTGCCAGTAGAGGGTATCTTCAGGTCACTGAAGCTTTCTTT. Looking up the rest from reference TRBV19 and TRBJ1-1 gives the full variable domain: DGGITQSPKYLFRKEGQNVTLSCEQNLNHDAMYWYRQDPGQGLRLIYYSQIVNDFQKGDIAEGYSVSREKKESFPLTVTSAQKNPTAFYLCASRGYLQVTEAFFGQGTRLTVV.

This chain connects TRBV27 to TRBJ2-7; D remains ambiguous. The CDR3 loop spans 10 amino acids. The germline V gene encodes CDR1 MNHEY and CDR2 SMNVEV (reference sequence). Trimming took off 5 bases at V and 3 bases at J, with 2 bases between the two ends. CDR3 sequence reads: CASSHYEQYF. The CDR3 coding sequence is TGTGCCAGCAGTCACTACGAGCAGTACTTC.

The table lists this clone with a few counts. This chain uses TRBV18 with TRBJ2-7, with 8 bases fitting TRBD2. V shed 3 bases, J shed 5 bases, and the junction held 9 bases outside the gene matches. The CDR3 runs 15 residues. The V gene's germline CDR1 is KGHSH and CDR2 LQKENI. CDR3 sequence: CASSPPGREWNEQYF. The DNA of the CDR3 is TGTGCCAGCTCACCGCCCGGGAGGGAGTGGAACGAGCAGTACTTC.

The genes are TRBV7-9 and TRBJ2-7; TRBD1 might be the D (5 bases). Germline V gives CDR1 SEHNR, CDR2 FQNEAQ (reference sequence). V lost 1 base and J lost 5, with 12 bases in between. This CDR3 is 14 amino acids long. The CDR3 coding sequence is TGTGCCAGCAGCTTAGAAAGGGGCAGGAACGAGCAGTACTTC. Residues: CASSLERGRNEQYF.

The chain uses TRBV29-1 and TRBJ1-6; 8 bases align to TRBD1. Unmatched junction bases numbered 4, after V lost 7 bases and J lost 8 bases. Germline V gene lookup returns CDR1 SQVTM and CDR2 ANQGSEA. This CDR3 is built from 12 residues. Here the CDR3 DNA reads TGCAGCGCCGGACAGGGTGATTCACCCCTCCACTTT. Translated, it gives CSAGQGDSPLHF.

The chain joins TRBV21-1 to TRBJ1-4. TRBV21-1 is listed as a pseudogene. This CDR3 has 11 residues. CDR3 sequence (DNA): TGTGCCGGGGAGTTTAATGAAAAACTGTTTTTT. This encodes CAGEFNEKLFF.

This chain connects TRBV7-9 to TRBJ1-2; D is ambiguous. Trimming cost V 5 bases and J 4 bases, with 5 bases left between them. Looked up from germline, CDR1 is SEHNR and CDR2 is FQNEAQ (reference sequence). This CDR3 has 11 amino acids. CDR3: CASSASYGYTF. CDR3 in DNA: TGTGCCAGCAGCGCAAGCTATGGCTACACCTTC.

This chain links TRBV19 with TRBJ2-2; 7 bases map to TRBD2. Per germline, CDR1 LNHDA and CDR2 SQIVND (reference sequence). This CDR3 has 16 residues. The J segment lost 6 bases and the V segment lost 5 bases, leaving 12 bases of the junction unmatched. The CDR3: CASSFAVGRTPGELFF. In nucleotides, the CDR3 is TGTGCCAGTAGTTTCGCGGTCGGGAGGACCCCCGGGGAGCTGTTTTTT.

V gene TRBV7-3 combines with J gene TRBJ2-3; TRBD2 is a possible D gene (6 bases). The CDR3 runs 14 residues. V lost 5 bases, J lost 2 bases, and 11 bases lay in between. Looked up from germline, CDR1 is SGHTA and CDR2 is FQGTGA. CDR3 residues: CASSTGLTTDTQYF. CDR3 in DNA: TGTGCCAGCAGCACAGGACTAACCACAGATACGCAGTATTTT.

This CDR3 is CASTPKPWHHYGYTF. CDR3 bases: TGTGCCAGCACCCCAAAGCCGTGGCACCACTATGGCTACACCTTC. The rearrangement links TRBV6-5 to TRBJ1-2, with unresolved D. In germline, CDR1 is MNHEY, CDR2 SVGAGI. The CDR3 contains 15 residues. V lost 7 bases and J 3 bases, leaving 18 bases between the germline ends.

The rearrangement uses TRBV7-9 and TRBJ1-6, with D unclear. In germline, CDR1 is SEHNR, CDR2 FQNEAQ (reference sequence). With 8 bases removed from V and 10 bases from J, the gap between germline ends came to 12 bases. The CDR3 spans 12 residues. CDR3 sequence reads: CASGGPTSPLHF. The CDR3 nucleotides are TGTGCCAGCGGCGGCCCAACCTCACCCCTCCACTTT.

This chain uses TRBV6-5 with TRBJ2-1; 9 positions agree with TRBD2. Per the germline V gene, CDR1 is MNHEY and CDR2 is SVGAGI. V lost 6 bases and J lost 3; bases outside the gene matches: 3. The CDR3 has 14 amino acids. In DNA form, the CDR3 reads TGTGCCAGCAGACAGCGGGAGGTCTACAATGAGCAGTTCTTC. Translated: CASRQREVYNEQFF.

The chain links TRBV11-3 to TRBJ2-7; D might be TRBD1 or TRBD2, each matching 5 bases. The CDR3 contains 13 residues. Trimming stripped 4 bases from V and 0 bases from J, with 7 bases between. CDR1 is SGHNT and CDR2 is YENEEA in the germline V gene. This CDR3 reads CASSSGLSYEQYF. The CDR3 DNA sequence: TGTGCCAGCAGCTCGGGGCTCTCCTACGAGCAGTACTTC.

The V gene is TRBV21-1, the J gene TRBJ2-5; no check of the table's D call, TRBD1, against the DNA was made. TRBV21-1 is described as a pseudogene. CDR3 size: 15 residues. The CDR3 DNA follows: TGTGCCGGTCCCCGGTTGACCAGGGCGGAAGAGACCCAGTACTTC. Amino acids: CAGPRLTRAEETQYF.

V usage is TRBV5-1 and J usage is TRBJ2-2; 7 bases line up with TRBD2. The germline V gene has CDR1 SGHRS and CDR2 YFSETQ. J was trimmed by 6 bases and V by 4 bases; bases with no gene match: 9. The CDR3 extends over 15 amino acids. CDR3 nucleotide sequence: TGCGCCAGCAGCCCCGGACTAGTGTTCCCCGGGGAGCTGTTTTTT. Encoded protein: CASSPGLVFPGELFF.

The chain combines TRBV6-1 with TRBJ1-5, with unresolved D. Germline-derived CDR1 and CDR2 are MNHNS and SASEGT. The V end was cut by 1 base, the J end by 1 base, with 8 bases between. CDR3 length: 15 amino acids. For the CDR3, the DNA is TGTGCCAGCAGTGAAGTGCCTACGAGCAATCAGCCCCAGCATTTT. Its translation is CASSEVPTSNQPQHF.

CDR3 sequence reads: CASRAILAAGELFF. The CDR3 DNA sequence: TGTGCCAGCAGGGCCATATTAGCCGCCGGGGAGCTGTTTTTT. The rearrangement links TRBV28 to TRBJ2-2, with D hard to call. CDR1 is MDHEN and CDR2 is SYDVKM in the germline V gene. Trimming stripped 6 bases from V and 6 bases from J, with 14 bases between. The CDR3 has 14 amino acids.

J is TRBJ2-7 and V is TRBV7-9; D remains unclear. The CDR3 extends over 12 amino acids. V lost 3 bases and J lost 6, with 9 bases in between. Per the germline V gene, CDR1 is SEHNR and CDR2 is FQNEAQ (reference sequence). The CDR3 DNA follows: TGTGCCAGCAGCTTTATGCCTGCCGAGCAGTACTTC. Protein: CASSFMPAEQYF. Combining the CDR3 with reference TRBV7-9 and TRBJ2-7 gives the whole variable domain DTGVSQNPRHKITKRGQNVTFRCDPISEHNRLYWYRQTLGQGPEFLTYFQNEAQLEKSRLLSDRFSAERPKGSFSTLEIQRTEQGDSAMYLCASSFMPAEQYFGPGTRLTVT.

The chain links TRBV5-4 to TRBJ1-1; D is unclear. V was shortened by 0 bases and J by 3 bases, with 6 bases between the two germline ends. CDR3 length: 13 residues. Germline V lookup: CDR1 SGHNT, CDR2 YYREEE (reference sequence). For the CDR3, the DNA is TGTGCCAGCAGCTTGGTCTTACACACTGAAGCTTTCTTT. Protein product: CASSLVLHTEAFF.